This passage covers 9 T cell receptor beta chains from one sample sequenced in a study of T cell responses to AZD1222 COVID-19 vaccine. Sequencing used immunoSEQ multiplex PCR; TCRdb keeps in-frame clones, though not all of them. The table records about 110,000 clones, 88% of them present only once. Sample: peripheral blood, taken 28 days after the second AZD1222 dose. Receptors originate from an adult who received the AZD1222 COVID-19 vaccine.

This clone was seen a few times. The chain links TRBV18 to TRBJ2-1, with unresolved D. In germline, CDR1 is KGHSH, CDR2 LQKENI. Trimming shortened V by 1 base and J by 1 base, and 5 bases separated the two germline ends. The CDR3 consists of 14 residues. CDR3 sequence (DNA): TGTGCCAGCTCACCACAAGCTTCCTACAATGAGCAGTTCTTC. The encoded protein is CASSPQASYNEQFF. Full variable domain (outside the CDR3, taken from reference TRBV18 and TRBJ2-1): NAGVMQNPRHLVRRRGQEARLRCSPMKGHSHVYWYRQLPEEGLKFMVYLQKENIIDESGMPKERFSAEFPKEGPSILRIQQVVRGDSAAYFCASSPQASYNEQFFGPGTRLTVL.

The chain couples TRBV7-9 to TRBJ2-7, with 12 bases fitting TRBD2. The CDR3 runs to 15 residues. Looked up from germline, CDR1 is SEHNR and CDR2 is FQNEAQ (reference sequence). V was pared by 2 bases and J by 6 bases, with 5 bases of the junction left unmatched. CDR3 DNA sequence: TGTGCCAGCAGCTTAAGACTAGCGGGGGCACTCGAGCAGTACTTC. As protein: CASSLRLAGALEQYF. Combining the CDR3 with reference TRBV7-9 and TRBJ2-7 gives the whole variable domain DTGVSQNPRHKITKRGQNVTFRCDPISEHNRLYWYRQTLGQGPEFLTYFQNEAQLEKSRLLSDRFSAERPKGSFSTLEIQRTEQGDSAMYLCASSLRLAGALEQYFGPGTRLTVT.

CDR3 amino acids: CASSSSWGDEKLFF. In DNA, the CDR3 is TGTGCCAGTAGTTCTTCGTGGGGGGATGAAAAACTGTTTTTT. V is TRBV19 and J is TRBJ1-4, with a possible D match to TRBD1 (5 bases). Germline CDR1 LNHDA, CDR2 SQIVND (reference sequence). V shed 5 bases and J shed 6 bases, with 13 bases lying between them. This CDR3 has 14 residues.

The V and J genes are TRBV3-1 (or the pseudogene TRBV3-2) and TRBJ2-7; D uncertain. V was cut by 1 base and J by 2 bases, with 3 bases left in between. The CDR3 totals 12 residues. Germline V lookup: CDR1 LGHDT, CDR2 YNNKEL (reference sequence). In nucleotides, the CDR3 is TGTGCCAGCAGCCAAGTCGCCTACGAGCAGTACTTC. Encoded protein: CASSQVAYEQYF.

This rearrangement joins TRBV28 to TRBJ1-2; D is unclear. The CDR3 sequence is 16 residues long. Trimming pared 5 bases from V and 4 bases from J, leaving 20 bases between. Germline assignment: CDR1 MDHEN and CDR2 SYDVKM. The CDR3 is CASSPTDGPETYGYTF. The CDR3 nucleotides are TGTGCCAGCAGTCCGACTGACGGCCCGGAGACCTATGGCTACACCTTC.

V and J are TRBV4-2 and TRBJ2-5; 7 bases are a match to TRBD2. J gave up 2 bases and V 4 bases, and 7 bases lay outside the gene matches. CDR1 LGHNA and CDR2 YNFKEQ come from the germline V gene. CDR3 length equals 15 residues. The CDR3 DNA follows: TGTGCCAGCAGCCGGGGCTCGGGACTACAAGAGACCCAGTACTTC. Its protein product is CASSRGSGLQETQYF.

A word on this clone: Other nucleotide sequences from this sample produce the same CDR3. V and J are TRBV3-1 (or the pseudogene TRBV3-2) and TRBJ1-5; unclear D gene. Germline loops: CDR1 LGHDT, CDR2 YNNKEL (reference sequence). V lost 0 bases and J 6 bases, leaving 6 bases between the germline ends. The CDR3 runs to 13 residues. CDR3 sequence (DNA): TGTGCCAGCAGCCAAGAAGGCGGTCAGCCCCAGCATTTT. Translated, it gives CASSQEGGQPQHF.

This chain joins TRBV19 and TRBJ1-1; 8 nucleotides align to TRBD1. The V segment lost 3 bases and the J segment 1 base; nucleotides outside the gene matches: 19. Per the germline V gene, CDR1 is LNHDA and CDR2 is SQIVND (reference sequence). This CDR3 is built from 20 residues. In DNA, the CDR3 is TGTGCCAGTAGTATCAGGGCCCCCGGGACAGGCCGATTTGGGAACACTGAAGCTTTCTTT. It specifies CASSIRAPGTGRFGNTEAFF.

The chain joins TRBV7-2 to TRBJ1-2, with 7 bases lining up with TRBD1. CDR3 length: 14 amino acids. In germline, CDR1 is SGHTA, CDR2 FQGNSA. The junction had 9 bases not matched to a gene; V was cut back by 5 bases and J by 6 bases. The DNA for the CDR3 is TGTGCCAGCAGCCCCTACGACAGGGTGAATGGCTACACCTTC. Residues: CASSPYDRVNGYTF.